This T cell receptor beta chain is from a study of T cell responses to AZD1222 COVID-19 vaccine. Study-level background: Combined were second doses at about 4 or about 12 weeks.

General observations from the study: Reportedly, close to half of spike-specific TCRs are directed against unmutated variant regions. Once two AZD1222 doses were given, Spike-specific TCR breadth and depth went up. The donor cohort was predominantly white British with a female majority, and clonal diversity may have been underestimated.

Data came from immunoSEQ multiplex PCR; TCRdb stores just in-frame clones and leaves some out. This repertoire shows more than 140,000 clones, about 91% found once; its top ten account for roughly 2%. Concerning this clone itself: Its antigen is not identified.

The specimen comprised peripheral blood, sampled on day 0 of AZD1222 vaccination. The source of this sequence is an adult in good health.

CDR3 in DNA: TGTGCCGGTAAAACAGGGGGCGCGAGGGAGACCCAGTACTTC. It encodes CAGKTGGARETQYF. J is TRBJ2-5 and V is TRBV6-5; TRBD1 aligns across 9 bases. CDR3 length: 14 amino acids. Trimming removed 11 bases from V and 5 bases from J; junction bases left unmatched: 12. Germline CDR1 MNHEY, CDR2 SVGAGI.